Included here is one TCR beta chain sequence, with context. Sequencing was performed with immunoSEQ multiplex PCR; in TCRdb, only in-frame clones are kept and a portion is missing. Among about 58,000 clones, 80% to 90% were seen once, and the ten largest hold around 3.2%. This sample was taken from a study of OX40 agonist ivuxolimab in advanced cancers. Overall study context: Ivuxolimab, which patients received intravenously every 2 weeks, was dosed at 0.01 to 10 mg/kg.

V gave up 6 bases and J gave up 0 bases, with 17 bases separating them. This CDR3 contains 15 residues. Germline CDR1 is SQVTM and CDR2 is ANQGSEA. The receptor was isolated from an adult with an advanced solid tumor such as melanoma, head and neck, liver or kidney cancer. Sequencing was performed on CD4+ or CD8+ T cells sorted from blood, taken in a trial of the OX40 agonist ivuxolimab. The rearrangement uses TRBV29-1 and TRBJ1-1, with D possibly being TRBD1 (6 bases). The CDR3 loop is CSVTRDTNMNTEAFF. The CDR3 coding sequence is TGCAGCGTGACCCGGGACACCAACATGAACACTGAAGCTTTCTTT.